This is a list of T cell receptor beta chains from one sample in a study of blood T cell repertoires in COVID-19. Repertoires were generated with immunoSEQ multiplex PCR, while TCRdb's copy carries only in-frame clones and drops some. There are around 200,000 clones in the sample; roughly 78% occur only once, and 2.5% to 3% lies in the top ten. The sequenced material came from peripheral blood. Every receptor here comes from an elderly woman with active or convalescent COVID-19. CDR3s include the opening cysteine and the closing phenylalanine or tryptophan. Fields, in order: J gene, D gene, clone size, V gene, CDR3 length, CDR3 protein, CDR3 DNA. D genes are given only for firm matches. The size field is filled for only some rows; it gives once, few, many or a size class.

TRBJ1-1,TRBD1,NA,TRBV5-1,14,CASSNPGTGVAAFF,TGCGCCAGCAGCAACCCGGGGACAGGGGTAGCGGCTTTCTTT
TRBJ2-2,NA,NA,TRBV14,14,CASSLRQNTGELFF,TGTGCCAGCAGCCTGAGACAGAACACCGGGGAGCTGTTTTTT
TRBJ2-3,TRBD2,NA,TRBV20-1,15,CSASAMGLRYDTQYF,TGCAGTGCTAGTGCTATGGGACTACGGTATGATACGCAGTATTTT
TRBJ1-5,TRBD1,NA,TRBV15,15,CATSGIRQGDQPQHF,TGTGCCACCAGCGGAATTCGACAGGGGGATCAGCCCCAGCATTTT
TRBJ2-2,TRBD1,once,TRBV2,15,CASSTGTGVTGELFF,TGTGCCAGCAGTACCGGGACAGGGGTCACCGGGGAGCTGTTTTTT
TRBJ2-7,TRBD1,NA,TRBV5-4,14,CASSSGTGLDEQYF,TGTGCCAGCAGCTCCGGGACAGGCCTCGACGAGCAGTACTTC
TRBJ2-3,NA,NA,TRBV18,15,CASSWRTGDPDTQYF,TGTGCCAGCTCCTGGAGGACGGGGGATCCAGATACGCAGTATTTT
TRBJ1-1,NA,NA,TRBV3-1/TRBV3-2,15,CASSREGTGRTEAFF,TGTGCCAGCAGCCGGGAGGGAACAGGGAGGACTGAAGCTTTCTTT
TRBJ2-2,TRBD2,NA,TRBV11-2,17,CASSLVSGTSGTGELFF,TGTGCCAGCAGCTTAGTTAGCGGGACCTCGGGCACCGGGGAGCTGTTTTTT
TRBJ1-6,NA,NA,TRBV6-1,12,CASSETHSPLHF,TGTGCCAGCAGTGAGACACATTCACCCCTCCACTTT
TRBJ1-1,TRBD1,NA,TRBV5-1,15,CASSRLDRVGPEAFF,TGCGCCAGCAGCCGACTAGACAGGGTGGGGCCTGAAGCTTTCTTT
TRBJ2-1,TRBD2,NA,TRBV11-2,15,CASSLEGGGYNEQFF,TGTGCCAGCAGCTTAGAGGGGGGGGGATACAATGAGCAGTTCTTC
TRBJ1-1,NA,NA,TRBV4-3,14,CASSLITGNTEAFF,TGCGCCAGCAGCCTAATAACAGGGAACACTGAAGCTTTCTTT
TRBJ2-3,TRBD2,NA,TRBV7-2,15,CASSFSGGRTDTQYF,TGTGCCAGCAGTTTTAGCGGGGGCCGCACAGATACGCAGTATTTT
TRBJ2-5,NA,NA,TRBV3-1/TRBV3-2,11,CASSQEAGLNF,TGTGCCAGCAGCCAAGAGGCAGGGCTGAACTTC
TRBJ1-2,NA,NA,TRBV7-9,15,CASSLAAGPNYGYTF,TGTGCCAGCAGCTTAGCGGCAGGCCCTAACTATGGCTACACCTTC
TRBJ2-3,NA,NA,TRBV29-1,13,CSVVPSGTDTQYF,TGCAGCGTTGTGCCTAGCGGCACAGATACGCAGTATTTT
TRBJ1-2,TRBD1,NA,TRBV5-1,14,CASSGEGQGTSYTF,TGCGCCAGCAGCGGGGAGGGACAGGGTACCTCCTACACCTTC
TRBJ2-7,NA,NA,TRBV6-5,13,CASSLRVQDEQYF,TGTGCCAGCAGCCTCAGGGTCCAGGACGAGCAGTACTTC
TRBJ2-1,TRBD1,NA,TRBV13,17,CVSSYRWGDRAYNEQFF,TGTGTCAGCAGCTACCGGTGGGGGGACAGGGCCTACAATGAGCAGTTCTTC
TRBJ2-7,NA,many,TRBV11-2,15,CASSQPFIGVYEQYF,TGTGCCAGCAGCCAGCCATTCATCGGGGTGTACGAGCAGTACTTC
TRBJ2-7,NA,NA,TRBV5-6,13,CASSLGWGREQYF,TGTGCCAGCAGCTTAGGGTGGGGGCGCGAGCAGTACTTC
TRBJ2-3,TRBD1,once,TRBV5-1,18,CASSPREGQGSLTDTQYF,TGCGCCAGCAGCCCCCGTGAGGGACAGGGGTCTCTAACAGATACGCAGTATTTT
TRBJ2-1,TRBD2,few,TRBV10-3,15,CAISSTSGGANEQFF,TGTGCCATCAGTTCAACTAGCGGGGGGGCTAATGAGCAGTTCTTC
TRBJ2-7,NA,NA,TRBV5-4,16,CASSLDGPGASYEQYF,TGTGCCAGCAGCTTGGATGGGCCAGGGGCCTCCTACGAGCAGTACTTC
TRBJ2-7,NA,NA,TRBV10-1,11,CASSDQYEQYF,TGCGCCAGCAGTGACCAATACGAGCAGTACTTC
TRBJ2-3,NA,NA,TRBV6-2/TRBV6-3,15,CASSYEGGRADTQYF,TGTGCCAGCAGTTACGAGGGGGGGAGAGCAGATACGCAGTATTTT
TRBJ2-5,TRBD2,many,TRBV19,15,CASAPSGGAGKTQYF,TGTGCCAGCGCCCCTAGCGGGGGGGCCGGAAAGACCCAGTACTTC
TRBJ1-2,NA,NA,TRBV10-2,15,CASSESGESGYGYTF,TGCGCCAGCAGTGAGTCCGGGGAGAGCGGCTATGGCTACACCTTC
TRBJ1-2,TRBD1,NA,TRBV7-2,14,CASSSRGTGNGYTF,TGTGCCAGCAGCTCTAGGGGGACAGGGAACGGCTACACCTTC
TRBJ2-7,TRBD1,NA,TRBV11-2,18,CASSAARRGQVGNHEQYF,TGTGCCAGCAGCGCCGCCAGGCGGGGACAGGTTGGTAACCACGAGCAGTACTTC
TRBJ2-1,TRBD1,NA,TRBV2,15,CASSKDRVAYNEQFF,TGTGCCAGCAGTAAAGACAGGGTAGCCTACAATGAGCAGTTCTTC
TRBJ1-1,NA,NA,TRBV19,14,CASSIGTLNTEAFF,TGTGCCAGTAGTATCGGGACACTGAACACTGAAGCTTTCTTT
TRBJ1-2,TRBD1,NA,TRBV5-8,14,CASSTRQGPYGYTF,TGTGCCAGCAGCACTCGACAGGGTCCCTATGGCTACACCTTC
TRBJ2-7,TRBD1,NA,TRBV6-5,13,CASRGQGAGEQYF,TGTGCCAGCAGGGGACAGGGGGCTGGCGAGCAGTACTTC
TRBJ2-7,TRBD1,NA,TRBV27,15,CASSLAGTGPYEQYF,TGTGCCAGCAGTTTAGCCGGGACAGGGCCCTACGAGCAGTACTTC
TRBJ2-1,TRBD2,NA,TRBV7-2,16,CASSLESGGLANEQFF,TGTGCCAGCAGCCTCGAGAGCGGGGGGTTGGCCAATGAGCAGTTCTTC